The clone carrying this TCR beta chain occurred once. Antigen specificity is unknown. From germline, CDR1 is LNHDA and CDR2 SQIVND (reference sequence). The CDR3 totals 14 residues. V was pared by 8 bases and J by 4 bases, with 17 bases between. The sample is drawn from a study of T cell responses to AZD1222 COVID-19 vaccine. Study-level points and caveats: Nearly half of spike-specific TCRs reportedly target variant regions that are unmutated in the B.1.351 and B.1.1.7 variants.

Here immunoSEQ multiplex PCR was the method, and the copy in TCRdb shows in-frame clones only, minus some. The repertoire holds 150,000 or so clones, with more than 85% as singletons. The rearrangement uses TRBV19 and TRBJ1-1; D is possibly TRBD1 (5 bases). This specimen was peripheral blood, taken on day 0 of AZD1222 vaccination. This sequence originates from an adult in good health. The CDR3 nucleotides read TGTGCCAGTGGTCCCCGGGGGGGGATCACTGAAGCTTTCTTT. Protein: CASGPRGGITEAFF.